The 18 T cell receptor beta chains below all came from one sample that was sequenced in a study of shared clonotypes between healthy human individuals (dated by TCRdb to 2020 to 2021). Receptors were amplified or captured by the immunoSEQ multiplex PCR assay. The table comes from immuneACCESS by way of TCRdb, which keeps in-frame sequences with V and J called. Part of the clones is missing from these tables; in studies checked, under half for an unresolved V gene and the rest for unknown reasons. The sample yields about 2.4 million clones; roughly 93% were counted once. The top ten hold about 0.38% of the sample. Input material: naive CD4+ T cells from PBMCs. Reading the label with the study, this specimen's cell subset or site is: CD45RA+ positively selected. The receptor source for this set is a man between 18 and 29 years old in good health. Some clones in this sample may be carry-over from other donors' samples.

In this sample, this clone turned up once. This rearrangement joins TRBV4-2 to TRBJ2-2; no clear D. The V end was cut by 0 bases, the J end by 5 bases, with 4 bases between. This CDR3 region has 13 residues. Germline CDR1 reads LGHNA; CDR2 reads YNFKEQ. CDR3 residues: CASSQERTGELFF. In DNA form, the CDR3 reads TGTGCCAGCAGCCAAGAGCGAACCGGGGAGCTGTTTTTT.

This chain uses TRBV20-1 with TRBJ2-5, with a weak D call TRBD1 (6 bases). The end of the DNA aligns better with TRBJ2-7, so the J call may be wrong. This CDR3 has 11 amino acids. CDR1 and CDR2 (germline): DFQATT, SNEGSKA (reference sequence). The CDR3, as DNA: TGCAGTGCGTCACAGGGTTACGAGCAGTACTTC. Amino acid sequence: CSASQGYEQYF.

This clone came up a few times. The V gene is TRBV6-1, the J gene TRBJ2-2; no clear D gene. Germline assignment: CDR1 MNHNS and CDR2 SASEGT. Trimming took off 10 bases at V and 0 bases at J, with 9 bases between the two ends. The CDR3 runs to 13 residues. The chain's CDR3 is CATSDPNTGELFF. The CDR3 DNA follows: TGTGCCACCTCTGACCCGAACACCGGGGAGCTGTTTTTT.

The chain carries TRBV2 and TRBJ2-1; no definite D call. The CDR3 is 13 amino acids. Germline assignment: CDR1 SNHLY and CDR2 FYNNEI. With 1 base removed from V and 10 bases from J, the gap between germline ends came to 11 bases. The CDR3 protein is CASSEGQVGEQFF. The CDR3 DNA reads as TGTGCCAGCAGTGAAGGCCAGGTCGGGGAGCAGTTCTTC.

This clone has only one observation. The gene calls are TRBV7-2 and TRBJ2-1; TRBD2 matches at 14 bases. Germline values: CDR1 SGHTA, CDR2 FQGNSA. After removal of 5 bases from V and 12 bases from J, the junction contained 9 bases not matched to a gene. The CDR3 spans 15 residues. Here the CDR3 reads CASSPPGLAGVVQFF. Written as DNA, the CDR3 is TGTGCCAGCAGCCCACCGGGACTAGCGGGAGTCGTGCAGTTCTTC.

V usage is TRBV6-6 and J usage is TRBJ1-5; D gene unclear. Trimming stripped 8 bases from V and 3 bases from J, with 8 bases between. This CDR3 has 12 amino acids. Germline values: CDR1 MNHNY, CDR2 SVGAGI (reference sequence). Written as DNA, the CDR3 is TGTGCCAGCTCTGGGAACAATCAGCCCCAGCATTTT. It specifies CASSGNNQPQHF.

The chain is built from TRBV9 and TRBJ2-7; a possible D gene is TRBD2 (5 bases). V was shortened by 0 bases and J by 3 bases, with 13 bases between the two germline ends. Per germline, CDR1 SGDLS and CDR2 YYNGEE. This CDR3 region has 15 residues. CDR3 region: CASSVAPHGGYEQYF. CDR3 DNA sequence: TGTGCCAGCAGCGTAGCTCCACACGGAGGCTACGAGCAGTACTTC.

V gene TRBV5-1 combines with J gene TRBJ2-1, with a possible D match to TRBD1 (7 bases). This CDR3 region has 13 residues. V shed 6 bases and J shed 13 bases, with 20 bases lying between them. Germline loops: CDR1 SGHRS, CDR2 YFSETQ. Here the CDR3 reads CASNLPGGTAQFF. CDR3 nucleotides: TGCGCCAGCAACCTGCCAGGGGGGACAGCCCAGTTCTTC.

As concerns this clone: The sample carries other DNA sequences with the same CDR3. The CDR3 here is CASSELAGASYNEQFF. In nucleotides, the CDR3 is TGTGCCAGCAGTGAACTGGCGGGAGCCTCCTACAATGAGCAGTTCTTC. The chain carries TRBV28 and TRBJ2-1; TRBD2 matches at 7 bases. This CDR3 spans 16 amino acids. V shed 5 bases, J shed 0 bases, and the junction held 7 bases outside the gene matches. CDR1 and CDR2 from the germline V gene are MDHEN and SYDVKM.

This chain connects TRBV28 to TRBJ2-1; 7 bases are shared with TRBD2. The junction had 7 bases not matched to a gene; V was cut back by 6 bases and J by 2 bases. The CDR3 totals 15 residues. Germline loops: CDR1 MDHEN, CDR2 SYDVKM. In nucleotides, the CDR3 is TGTGCCAGCAGACAAGCGGGACCCCCCTACAATGAGCAGTTCTTC. This gives the protein CASRQAGPPYNEQFF.

This sequence joins TRBV5-6 and TRBJ2-2; the D gene is possibly TRBD1 (6 bases). Germline lookup yields CDR1 SGHDT and CDR2 YYEEEE. Trimming left V 3 bases short and J 6 bases short, with 15 bases between. This CDR3 spans 15 amino acids. The CDR3 sequence is CASSSQGMYAGELFF. CDR3 bases: TGTGCCAGCAGCTCACAGGGAATGTACGCCGGGGAGCTGTTTTTT.

The V and J genes are TRBV5-4 and TRBJ2-1; D remains ambiguous. V was shortened by 2 bases and J by 5 bases, with 8 bases between the two germline ends. Germline lookup yields CDR1 SGHNT and CDR2 YYREEE (reference sequence). This CDR3 is 13 amino acids long. This CDR3 reads CASSLGRNNEQFF. The CDR3 coding sequence is TGTGCCAGCAGCTTAGGTAGGAACAATGAGCAGTTCTTC.

Details on this clone: Additional DNA sequences in this sample encode the identical CDR3. The CDR3, as DNA: TGCAGTGCTAGTGGTGAGACCCAGTACTTC. Amino acids: CSASGETQYF. The gene calls are TRBV20-1 and TRBJ2-5; D is unresolved. V lost 3 bases, J lost 5 bases, and 4 bases lay in between. Germline-derived CDR1 and CDR2 are DFQATT and SNEGSKA (reference sequence). The CDR3 contains 10 residues.

The V call is TRBV5-6, the J call TRBJ2-1, with D tentatively TRBD2 (6 bases). Germline loops: CDR1 SGHDT, CDR2 YYEEEE. The V end lost 1 base, the J end lost 7 bases, and 18 bases lay between the germline ends. CDR3 length equals 16 residues. As DNA, the CDR3 is TGTGCCAGCAGCTTGCCGCGGGGCACCCTGGGGAATGAGCAGTTCTTC. Its protein product is CASSLPRGTLGNEQFF. Based on the CDR3 plus reference TRBV5-6 and TRBJ2-1, the full variable domain is DAGVTQSPTHLIKTRGQQVTLRCSPKSGHDTVSWYQQALGQGPQFIFQYYEEEERQRGNFPDRFSGHQFPNYSSELNVNALLLGDSALYLCASSLPRGTLGNEQFFGPGTRLTVL.

In its sample, this clone was seen once. This sequence joins TRBV15 and TRBJ2-7, with 9 positions matching TRBD1. Germline values: CDR1 LNHNV, CDR2 YYDKDF (reference sequence). Losses at the gene ends were 3 bases for V and 3 bases for J; bases not matched to a gene: 6. The CDR3 has 15 amino acids. CDR3: CATSRDETGGYEQYF. As DNA, the CDR3 is TGTGCCACCAGCAGGGATGAGACAGGGGGCTACGAGCAGTACTTC. The full variable domain, its missing parts supplied by reference TRBV15 and TRBJ2-7, is DAMVIQNPRYQVTQFGKPVTLSCSQTLNHNVMYWYQQKSSQAPKLLFHYYDKDFNNEADTPDNFQSRRPNTSFCFLDIRSPGLGDTAMYLCATSRDETGGYEQYFGPGTRLTVT.

The chain recombines TRBV11-2 with TRBJ1-2; TRBD1 might be the D (5 bases). Germline V CDR1 and CDR2: SGHAT, FQNNGV. Between the trimmed V and J ends, which lost 6 bases and 7 bases, there was a span of 24 bases. This CDR3 comprises 16 residues. CDR3 protein: CASSPPGGLRDGGYTF. The CDR3 coding sequence is TGTGCCAGCAGTCCGCCTGGGGGACTCCGCGACGGTGGCTACACCTTC.

CDR3 DNA sequence: TGCGCCAGCAGCTTACCCACAGATGGGAGCACAGATACGCAGTATTTT. Residues: CASSLPTDGSTDTQYF. The chain has TRBV5-1 and TRBJ2-3; D uncertain. V was clipped by 2 bases and J by 0 bases, with 13 bases between them. The CDR3 length is 16 residues. Germline-derived CDR1 and CDR2 are SGHRS and YFSETQ.

The rearrangement links TRBV5-1 to TRBJ2-1; 13 bases fit TRBD2. The V segment lost 3 bases and the J segment 8 bases; nucleotides outside the gene matches: 5. The CDR3 has 15 amino acids. Looked up from germline, CDR1 is SGHRS and CDR2 is YFSETQ. The CDR3 DNA reads as TGCGCCAGCAGCTCCGGGACTAGCGGGGTCGATGAGCAGTTCTTC. Translation gives CASSSGTSGVDEQFF.